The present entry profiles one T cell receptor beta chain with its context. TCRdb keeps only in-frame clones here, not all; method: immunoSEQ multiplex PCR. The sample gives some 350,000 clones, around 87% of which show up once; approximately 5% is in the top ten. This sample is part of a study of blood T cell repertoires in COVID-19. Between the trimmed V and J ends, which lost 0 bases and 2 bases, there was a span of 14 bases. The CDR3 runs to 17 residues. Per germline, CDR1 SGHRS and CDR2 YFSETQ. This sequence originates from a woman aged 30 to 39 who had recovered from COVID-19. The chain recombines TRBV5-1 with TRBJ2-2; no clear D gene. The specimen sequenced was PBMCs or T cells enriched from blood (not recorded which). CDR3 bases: TGCGCCAGCAGCTTGGTGGCTGGGCAGACCAACACCGGGGAGCTGTTTTTT. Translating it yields CASSLVAGQTNTGELFF. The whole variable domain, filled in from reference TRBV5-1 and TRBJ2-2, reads KAGVTQTPRYLIKTRGQQVTLSCSPISGHRSVSWYQQTPGQGLQFLFEYFSETQRNKGNFPGRFSGRQFSNSRSEMNVSTLELGDSALYLCASSLVAGQTNTGELFFGEGSRLTVL.